The 14 T cell receptor beta chains listed next were all sequenced from one sample in a study of blood T cell repertoires in COVID-19. Here immunoSEQ multiplex PCR was the method, and the copy in TCRdb shows in-frame clones only, minus some. The sample shows about 120,000 clones, more than 75% of them seen only once. The sequenced sample was peripheral blood. The receptors derive from a woman aged 65 to 85 with acute or convalescent COVID-19.

V is TRBV28 and J is TRBJ1-2; possible D gene TRBD1, 6 bases. CDR3 size: 13 residues. Germline-derived CDR1 and CDR2 are MDHEN and SYDVKM. V was cut by 3 bases and J by 7 bases, with 12 bases left in between. CDR3 protein: CASSLGAVAGYTF. CDR3 coding DNA: TGTGCCAGCAGTTTGGGGGCAGTAGCTGGCTACACCTTC.

The V gene is TRBV2, the J gene TRBJ1-5; no clear D gene. The CDR3 consists of 14 residues. Germline-derived CDR1 and CDR2 are SNHLY and FYNNEI. Trimming shortened V by 8 bases and J by 0 bases, and 11 bases separated the two germline ends. CDR3 sequence reads: CASRGEYSNQPQHF. For the CDR3, the DNA is TGTGCCAGCCGGGGAGAGTATAGCAATCAGCCCCAGCATTTT.

As DNA, the CDR3 is TGCGCCAGCAGCCCACAGGGAACCTATGGCTACACCTTC. It translates to CASSPQGTYGYTF. This chain links TRBV5-1 with TRBJ1-2, with D maybe TRBD1 (6 bases). Deletions cut 4 bases from V and 4 bases from J, with 11 bases between. The CDR3 runs 13 residues. Per germline, CDR1 SGHRS and CDR2 YFSETQ.

V gene TRBV6-6 combines with J gene TRBJ2-1, with TRBD1 identical over 7 bases. Trimming cost V 2 bases and J 7 bases; bases outside gene matches: 11. This CDR3 has 16 amino acids. Per germline, CDR1 MNHNY and CDR2 SVGAGI (reference sequence). The CDR3 sequence: CASSYPNRGENNEQFF. DNA of the CDR3: TGTGCCAGCAGTTACCCAAACAGGGGCGAAAATAATGAGCAGTTCTTC.

CDR3 nucleotides: TGTGCCAGCAGCCAAACGACAGGGACGGCTGAAGCTTTCTTT. It is translated as CASSQTTGTAEAFF. This chain connects TRBV14 to TRBJ1-1; 7 bases align to TRBD1. The CDR3 runs 14 residues. Germline CDR1 and CDR2: SGHDN and FVKESK. The ends lost 2 bases at V and 6 bases at J; junction bases unmatched: 6.

This chain links TRBV6-5 with TRBJ1-2; TRBD1 agrees at 8 bases. Germline V gives CDR1 MNHEY, CDR2 SVGAGI. The J segment lost 4 bases and the V segment lost 4 bases, leaving 8 bases of the junction unmatched. The CDR3 loop spans 15 amino acids. CDR3: CASSSPGQGSYGYTF. The CDR3 region has the DNA TGTGCCAGCAGTTCCCCCGGACAGGGATCCTATGGCTACACCTTC.

This chain links TRBV11-3 with TRBJ1-1, with 10 nucleotides matching TRBD1. The CDR3 is 14 residues long. Germline V gene sequence: CDR1 SGHNT, CDR2 YENEEA. V trimming: 5 bases; J trimming: 5 bases; junction bases outside the gene matches: 5. CDR3 nucleotide sequence: TGTGCCAGCAGCCGAGACAGGGGGCGAACTGAAGCTTTCTTT. As protein: CASSRDRGRTEAFF.

The chain has TRBV3-1 (or the pseudogene TRBV3-2) and TRBJ1-6; D not certain. Trimming cost V 0 bases and J 9 bases, with 12 bases left between them. The CDR3 totals 15 residues. In germline, CDR1 is LGHDT, CDR2 YNNKEL (reference sequence). CDR3 sequence: CASSQDGVKTSPLHF. In DNA form, the CDR3 reads TGTGCCAGCAGCCAAGATGGAGTAAAAACTTCACCCCTCCACTTT.

This chain's CDR3 is CASILRRGLKYYEQYF. The CDR3 nucleotides are TGTGCCAGCATCCTCCGGAGGGGGCTAAAATACTACGAGCAGTACTTC. V gene TRBV7-3 combines with J gene TRBJ2-7, with a weak D call TRBD1 (7 bases). Looked up from germline, CDR1 is SGHTA and CDR2 is FQGTGA. Trimming cost V 7 bases and J 3 bases, with 22 bases left between them. This CDR3 region has 16 residues.

The rearrangement links TRBV7-2 to TRBJ2-2; D is perhaps TRBD1 (5 bases). The CDR3 covers 14 residues. Germline-derived CDR1 and CDR2 are SGHTA and FQGNSA. Trimming took 5 bases from V and 6 from J, leaving 13 bases between them. The CDR3 DNA sequence: TGTGCCAGCAGCCAGACAGCCCCGGCCGGGGAGCTGTTTTTT. Protein product: CASSQTAPAGELFF.

The table lists this clone with many counts. The V and J genes are TRBV3-1 (or the pseudogene TRBV3-2) and TRBJ2-7, with a weak D call TRBD1 (6 bases). V lost 0 bases and J lost 2, with 14 bases in between. CDR1 and CDR2 from the germline V gene are LGHDT and YNNKEL (reference sequence). The CDR3 is 16 amino acids. CDR3 protein: CASSQETAGATYEQYF. The CDR3 DNA follows: TGTGCCAGCAGCCAAGAGACGGCAGGGGCTACCTACGAGCAGTACTTC.

J is TRBJ1-1 and V is TRBV4-1; the D gene is possibly TRBD1 (5 bases). The V end was cut by 7 bases, the J end by 4 bases, with 16 bases between. The CDR3 spans 14 residues. Per the germline V gene, CDR1 is MGHRA and CDR2 is YSYEKL. The CDR3 is CASNPQEGSTEAFF. For the CDR3, the DNA is TGCGCCAGCAACCCCCAGGAGGGGAGCACTGAAGCTTTCTTT.

The chain joins TRBV27 to TRBJ2-5; 11 bases are a match to TRBD2. V gave up 3 bases and J gave up 4 bases; unmatched junction bases: 10. The CDR3 has 17 residues. Germline assignment: CDR1 MNHEY and CDR2 SMNVEV (reference sequence). DNA of the CDR3: TGTGCCAGCAGTTTGGCGCCACTAGCGGGGGACCGAGAGACCCAGTACTTC. This translates into CASSLAPLAGDRETQYF.

The chain couples TRBV4-2 to TRBJ1-1; TRBD1 might be the D (5 bases). Germline V CDR1 and CDR2: LGHNA, YNFKEQ. V lost 3 bases to trimming and J lost 5 bases, with 10 bases between them. The CDR3 is made up of 13 amino acids. In nucleotides, the CDR3 is TGTGCCAGCAGCCACCAGGGAGGAACTGAAGCTTTCTTT. Translation gives CASSHQGGTEAFF.